This is a list of T cell receptor beta chains from one sample in a study of human T cells and chemical hapten exposure. TCRdb re-called the RACE reads through MiXCR, storing one row per CDR3 protein. The repertoire has 85,000 to 95,000 distinct CDR3 sequences, approximately 11% of them found once; the top ten carry under 2.5%. This material consisted of whole blood, taken in connection with sensitization to the hapten diphenylcyclopropenone (DPC). The receptors were gathered from a man in his forties with alopecia areata. Some clones in this sample may be carry-over from other donors' samples. The conserved cysteine and the conserved F or W are not part of the CDR3 here.

J gene: TRBJ2-6; V gene: TRBV6-5; CDR3 protein: ASSYSGTGEANVLT
J gene: TRBJ2-2; V gene: TRBV9; CDR3 protein: ASSVTSGYTGELF
J gene: TRBJ2-4; V gene: TRBV6-2/TRBV6-3; CDR3 protein: AIGPTEDIQY
J gene: TRBJ2-1; V gene: TRBV9; CDR3 protein: ASSPGMLAREAGRINNEQF
J gene: TRBJ2-7; V gene: TRBV6-1; CDR3 protein: ASSYSGGSYEQY
J gene: TRBJ2-1; V gene: TRBV15; CDR3 protein: ATSTFGSHGYNEQF
J gene: TRBJ2-2; V gene: TRBV12-3/TRBV12-4; CDR3 protein: ASSLARTSTGELF
J gene: TRBJ2-7; V gene: TRBV7-8; CDR3 protein: ASSLDLSSGYEQY
J gene: TRBJ2-1; V gene: TRBV5-6; CDR3 protein: ASSLVGRSGNEQF
J gene: TRBJ1-1; V gene: TRBV5-6; CDR3 protein: ASSRGVRGTTTEAF
J gene: TRBJ2-1; V gene: TRBV9; CDR3 protein: ASSRNSLMSSAGEQF
J gene: TRBJ1-5; V gene: TRBV4-3; CDR3 protein: ASSQAPGGDQPQH
J gene: TRBJ1-6; V gene: TRBV4-3; CDR3 protein: ASSQVAGAQNSPLH
J gene: TRBJ1-1; V gene: TRBV12-5; CDR3 protein: ASGSQVMNTEAF
J gene: TRBJ2-1; V gene: TRBV27; CDR3 protein: ASSPTSPYNEQF
J gene: TRBJ2-5; V gene: TRBV6-6; CDR3 protein: ASNTKKASETQY
J gene: TRBJ2-5; V gene: TRBV5-6; CDR3 protein: ASSEQGLDETQY
J gene: TRBJ2-6; V gene: TRBV11-2; CDR3 protein: ASRMDLSGANVLT
J gene: TRBJ1-1; V gene: TRBV29-1; CDR3 protein: SGGQGQRAF
J gene: TRBJ1-5; V gene: TRBV6-2/TRBV6-3; CDR3 protein: ASTGGAGNQPQH
J gene: TRBJ1-5; V gene: TRBV28; CDR3 protein: ASRGSSNQPQH
J gene: TRBJ2-3; V gene: TRBV24-1; CDR3 protein: ATSDRSSTDTQY
J gene: TRBJ1-5; V gene: TRBV2; CDR3 protein: ASRGLTGTNQPQH
J gene: TRBJ1-5; V gene: TRBV28; CDR3 protein: ASIPGTANQPQH
J gene: TRBJ2-3; V gene: TRBV10-3; CDR3 protein: ATRDRVDTDTQY
J gene: TRBJ2-7; V gene: TRBV6-2/TRBV6-3; CDR3 protein: ASSGYVKIKRLGEQY
J gene: TRBJ2-5; V gene: TRBV5-4; CDR3 protein: ASSRGTSGTQETQY
J gene: TRBJ2-1; V gene: TRBV6-5; CDR3 protein: ASSYPGTAEQF
J gene: TRBJ1-1; V gene: TRBV7-8; CDR3 protein: ASSRSQGNTEAF
J gene: TRBJ1-5; V gene: TRBV10-3; CDR3 protein: AIAGSNQPQH
J gene: TRBJ2-3; V gene: TRBV7-8; CDR3 protein: ASSSGSGRTDTQY
J gene: TRBJ1-5; V gene: TRBV18; CDR3 protein: ASSLGQGVGQPQH
J gene: TRBJ2-5; V gene: TRBV6-6; CDR3 protein: ASKRGSEGEETQY
J gene: TRBJ1-1; V gene: TRBV28; CDR3 protein: AAGGNTEAF
J gene: TRBJ2-7; V gene: TRBV19; CDR3 protein: ASSIYGNEQY
J gene: TRBJ2-3; V gene: TRBV20-1; CDR3 protein: SARTPGASGMTDTQY
J gene: TRBJ1-5; V gene: TRBV12-3/TRBV12-4; CDR3 protein: ASSGRSGTGDINSYSNQPQH
J gene: TRBJ2-7; V gene: TRBV20-1; CDR3 protein: SARDNKGSGEQY
J gene: TRBJ1-1; V gene: TRBV10-3; CDR3 protein: AIKADLNTEAF
J gene: TRBJ2-2; V gene: TRBV6-5; CDR3 protein: ASSYEGAQAGTGELF
J gene: TRBJ2-3; V gene: TRBV29-1; CDR3 protein: SVQVAVADTQY